Below, 6 T cell receptor beta chains from the same sample are listed, as sequenced in a study of T cells in localized non-small cell lung cancer. Only in-frame clones appear in the TCRdb table, and some are missing; sequencing was by immunoSEQ multiplex PCR. The table has tens of thousands of clones, approximately 91% seen once. The material sequenced was PBMCs, taken before any cancer treatment. Receptor source: a man aged 35 to 69 with stage II squamous cell lung carcinoma.

V and J are TRBV5-4 and TRBJ1-1; D remains unclear. The CDR3 spans 17 residues. CDR1 and CDR2 (germline): SGHNT, YYREEE (reference sequence). V dropped 0 bases and J dropped 3 bases, with 18 bases sitting between them. CDR3 protein: CASSLGGAFSGYTEAFF. The CDR3 region has the DNA TGTGCCAGCAGCTTGGGGGGAGCCTTCTCGGGATACACTGAAGCTTTCTTT. The full variable domain, its missing parts supplied by reference TRBV5-4 and TRBJ1-1, is ETGVTQSPTHLIKTRGQQVTLRCSSQSGHNTVSWYQQALGQGPQFIFQYYREEENGRGNFPPRFSGLQFPNYSSELNVNALELDDSALYLCASSLGGAFSGYTEAFFGQGTRLTVV.

The DNA for the CDR3 is TGTGCCAGCAGCTTGGCAGCGGACAGGGCTCAGGGAGAGCTGTTTTTT. Residues: CASSLAADRAQGELFF. The chain has TRBV5-6 and TRBJ2-2; 8 bases match TRBD1. The junction had 12 bases not matched to a gene; V was cut back by 0 bases and J by 11 bases. From germline, CDR1 is SGHDT and CDR2 YYEEEE. The length of the CDR3 is 16 residues.

The chain uses TRBV14 and TRBJ2-3, with D uncertain. Looked up from germline, CDR1 is SGHDN and CDR2 is FVKESK. This CDR3 contains 13 residues. The V end was cut by 2 bases, the J end by 7 bases, with 10 bases between. The CDR3 is CASSQRSVYTQYF. The CDR3 DNA reads TGTGCCAGCAGCCAACGGTCCGTTTATACGCAGTATTTT.

This clone occurred a few times. This rearrangement joins TRBV7-9 to TRBJ1-6; 7 bases fit TRBD1. The length of the CDR3 is 15 residues. Germline CDR1 is SEHNR and CDR2 is FQNEAQ (reference sequence). Trimming took 5 bases from V and 7 from J; bases not matched to a gene: 8. This chain's CDR3 is CASSKRQGHNSPLHF. DNA for the CDR3: TGTGCCAGCAGCAAGAGACAGGGTCACAATTCACCCCTCCACTTT.

The chain employs TRBV15 and TRBJ2-1, with TRBD2 matching 12 bases. Germline loops: CDR1 LNHNV, CDR2 YYDKDF (reference sequence). The CDR3 covers 18 residues. J lost 7 bases, V lost 0 bases, and 10 bases had no gene match. The CDR3 DNA reads as TGTGCCACCAGCAGAGATCTCCTACTAGCGGGAGGTATTAATGAGCAGTTCTTC. Its protein is CATSRDLLLAGGINEQFF.

This rearrangement joins TRBV6-1 to TRBJ1-1; D gene unclear. CDR3 length: 13 amino acids. CDR1 is MNHNS, CDR2 SASEGT, per germline. Trimming removed 6 bases at V and 4 bases at J, with 12 bases between. The DNA for the CDR3 is TGTGCCAGCAGCGCCGACTCAGGCACTGAAGCTTTCTTT. Protein sequence: CASSADSGTEAFF.